The clone carrying this TCR beta chain was counted only a few times. Original data processing: Amplified reference gene primers provided the basis for estimating nucleated cell counts. Produced via immunoSEQ multiplex PCR; TCRdb's table is partial and in-frame only. D and trimming come from the DNA, and the V and J calls and clone size come from that table. Among approximately 210,000 clones, around four fifths were seen once, and the ten largest hold 2% to 3%. This entry is derived from a study of blood T cell repertoires in COVID-19. V was trimmed by 4 bases and J by 7 bases, leaving 8 bases between them. This CDR3 has 11 amino acids. Germline V gene sequence: CDR1 MGHRA, CDR2 YSYEKL.

The chain combines TRBV4-1 with TRBJ2-7; a weak D match, TRBD2 (6 bases). Sequenced input: peripheral blood. The sequence was collected from a woman in her seventies with active or convalescent COVID-19. CDR3 in DNA: TGCGCCAGCAGCCGCGGAGGGGAGCAGTACTTC. It codes for CASSRGGEQYF.